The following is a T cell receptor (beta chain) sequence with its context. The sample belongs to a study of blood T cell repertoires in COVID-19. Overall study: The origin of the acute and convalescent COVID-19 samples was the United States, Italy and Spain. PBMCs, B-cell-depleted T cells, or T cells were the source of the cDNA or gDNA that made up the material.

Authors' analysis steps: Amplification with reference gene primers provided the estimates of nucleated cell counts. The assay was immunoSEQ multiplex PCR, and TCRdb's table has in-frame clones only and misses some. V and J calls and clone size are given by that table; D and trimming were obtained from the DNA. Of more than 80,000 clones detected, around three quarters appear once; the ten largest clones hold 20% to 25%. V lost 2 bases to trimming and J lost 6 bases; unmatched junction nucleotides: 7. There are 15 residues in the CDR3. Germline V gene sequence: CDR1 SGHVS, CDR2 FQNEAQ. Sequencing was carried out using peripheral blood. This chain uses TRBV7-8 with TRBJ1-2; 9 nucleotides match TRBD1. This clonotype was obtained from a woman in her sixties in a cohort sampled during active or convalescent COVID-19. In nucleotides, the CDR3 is TGTGCCAGCAGCTTATCCCCGGACAGGGGTCATGGCTACACCTTC. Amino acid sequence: CASSLSPDRGHGYTF.